The TCR beta chain under discussion was sequenced for a study of radiation and T cells in renal cell carcinoma (dated by TCRdb to the early 2020s). Broadly, across the study: The samples were obtained from a clinical trial, where primary renal cell carcinomas were treated with 15 Gy stereotactic body radiation therapy and then removed by nephrectomy 4 weeks afterward. TCR beta sequencing covered fewer than 60 samples in total, comprising around 26 tumors and approximately 27 peripheral blood samples. In the roughly 54 samples combined, about 4 million unique CDR3 nucleotide sequences were found, encoding roughly 2,500,000 unique CDR3 amino acid sequences.

Remarks on this clone: The antigen this receptor binds is unknown. Per-base qualities were not stored, and no clone one base away is much larger.

Here is what the overall study found, with its caveats: Blood repertoire dynamics were not followed beyond 4 weeks after treatment. Top tumor clonotypes rose in blood from baseline to 2 weeks post-radiation, then contracted by 4 weeks, suggesting transient expansion of tumor-resident clones. Because pretreatment tumor biopsies were not available, the study could not determine whether clonotypes were already present within the tumor at baseline. Because the trial had a single-armed design, the trial could not examine how radiation dose or scheduling affected the TCR repertoire.

Taken from the germline V gene (reference sequence), the CDR1 and CDR2 loops are LNHDA and SQIVND. Its CDR3 holds 14 amino acids, cysteine through phenylalanine. Only the CDR3 portion is preserved as DNA: 42 bases, with reading frame beginning at the first base. The junction carries 6 bases between V and J, which are trimmed by 3 bases and 1 base respectively. This sample's time point label indicates: baseline pretreatment blood. Per the publication, the treatment or condition label means: 15 Gy SBRT to primary tumor, nephrectomy 4 weeks later. To track tumor-enriched clonotypes, serial peripheral blood was sampled from radiation-treated patients at baseline and at 2 weeks and 4 weeks after SBRT. Every patient's renal cell carcinoma showed clear cell pathology. The QIAamp DNA Blood Mini Kit (Qiagen) was used to prepare genomic DNA for TCR sequencing. The analyses included just those samples that passed every quality control check.

TCR beta libraries were generated from genomic DNA with the immunoSEQ kit, following the manufacturer's recommendations. To prepare libraries, a first multiplex PCR with proprietary primers was run, followed by a second PCR that added unique barcodes, and a bead cleanup was done after each round. A kit-provided positive control reaction and a negative control reaction were included in every sample batch. The final libraries underwent checking on an Agilent 4200 TapeStation D1000 ScreenTape, volumetric pooling, and quantification by qPCR. Sequencing was performed on an Illumina NextSeq500 using a MidOutput 150-cycle cartridge, with 156 Read1 cycles, 15 Index1 cycles, and the kit custom primers. The pooled library was loaded at around 1 pM with a roughly 22% PhiX control spike-in. The original methods were these. Vendor-processed data were analyzed in R, with a clonotype defined as all T cells sharing the same CDR3 nucleotide sequence. For clone abundance analyses, frequencies were normalized to the 10,000 most abundant clones in each sample. Before analysis, public T cell clones were removed, and these numbered fewer than six per sample on average. Tumor-enriched and baseline blood-enriched clonotypes were defined by at least a 32-fold difference in abundance between compartments. A beta-binomial differential abundance model was used to identify clonotypes that were expanded or contracted between blood time points. Tumor-blood repertoire similarity was measured with the Baroni-Urbani and Buser coefficient, and group comparisons used two-tailed Wilcoxon tests in R. Not all clones reach the TCRdb copy of this immuneACCESS table, which keeps in-frame sequences only. Checked studies attribute under half of the gap to unresolved V genes and leave the rest unexplained. The V and J calls and the clone size are those of that table, but D and trimming were determined from the DNA. This sample has about 140,000 clones in its table, and 83% of those were observed once. The biggest ten clones account for approximately 22% of the sample.

The sample consisted of blood, taken from a patient whose treatment included radiotherapy and nephrectomy. The chain uses TRBV19 and TRBJ2-2; too little of a D gene remains to name it. This receptor was identified in a woman aged 50 to 60 with renal cell carcinoma. The CDR3 region reads CASSMTGNTGELFF. The DNA reads TGTGCCAGTAGTATGACCGGGAACACCGGGGAGCTGTTTTTT.